One and the same sample provided the 23 T cell receptor beta chains below, sequenced in a study of cytotoxic CD8 clonotypes in ibrutinib-treated CLL. Clones were read by immunoSEQ multiplex PCR, and TCRdb kept only the in-frame ones, dropping some. The data contain about 160,000 clones, 70% to 90% of them singletons. The sequencing used PBMCs, collected at disease progression, from a patient treated with ibrutinib. The receptor source for this set is a human donor with chronic lymphocytic leukemia.

The J gene is TRBJ1-3, the V gene TRBV7-2; 7 bases fit TRBD1. The CDR3 consists of 14 residues. With V trimmed by 4 bases and J by 4 bases, 4 bases remained unmatched. In germline, CDR1 is SGHTA, CDR2 FQGNSA. The DNA for the CDR3 is TGTGCCAGCAGCTCCGGGACAGCCGGAAACACCATATATTTT. Amino acids: CASSSGTAGNTIYF.

Only one count was recorded for this clone. V usage is TRBV4-1 and J usage is TRBJ2-7, with 8 nucleotides matching TRBD1. Germline V CDR1 and CDR2: MGHRA, YSYEKL. The CDR3 is made up of 15 amino acids. V dropped 1 base and J dropped 2; count of bases not matched to a gene: 4. CDR3 DNA sequence: TGCGCCAGCAGCCAAGTGCGGGACAGGACCTACGAGCAGTACTTC. Residues: CASSQVRDRTYEQYF.

This clone was counted between two and nine times. The chain is built from TRBV6-1 and TRBJ2-7; 9 positions agree with TRBD1. J lost 4 bases, V lost 8 bases, and 6 bases had no gene match. The CDR3 runs 13 residues. The germline CDR1 and CDR2 sequences are MNHNS and SASEGT. The CDR3 reads CASGTGRLYEQYF. The CDR3 nucleotides are TGTGCCAGCGGGACAGGGCGGTTGTACGAGCAGTACTTC.

The chain is built from TRBV7-8 and TRBJ1-2; tentatively, D is TRBD1 (6 bases). V lost 4 bases, J lost 5 bases, and 11 bases lay in between. This CDR3 is built from 13 residues. Per the germline V gene, CDR1 is SGHVS and CDR2 is FQNEAQ. The DNA of the CDR3 is TGTGCCAGCAGCTCTTTGGACAGTTATGGCTACACCTTC. Its translation: CASSSLDSYGYTF.

This clone was counted once. The rearrangement links TRBV14 to TRBJ2-4; D is perhaps TRBD1 or TRBD2 (5 bases each). Germline V lookup: CDR1 SGHDN, CDR2 FVKESK. The CDR3 is made up of 16 amino acids. Trimming shortened V by 0 bases and J by 1 base, and 10 bases separated the two germline ends. The DNA for the CDR3 is TGTGCCAGCAGCCAAGAGAGAGGGGATGCCAAAAACATTCAGTACTTC. Translating gives CASSQERGDAKNIQYF.

The V gene is TRBV27, the J gene TRBJ1-1; 7 nucleotides agree with TRBD1. Germline trimming cut 6 bases from V and 4 bases from J; bases unmatched to any gene: 8. Germline CDR1 reads MNHEY; CDR2 reads SMNVEV (reference sequence). The CDR3 contains 14 residues. CDR3 sequence reads: CASSDPTGSTEAFF. As DNA, the CDR3 is TGTGCCAGCAGCGATCCGACAGGGTCCACTGAAGCTTTCTTT.

In this sample, this clone turned up once. The rearrangement joins TRBV7-6 to TRBJ2-1; TRBD2 matches at 9 bases. V shed 5 bases and J 8 bases; nucleotides not matched to a gene: 16. CDR1 and CDR2 (germline): SGHVS, FNYEAQ. CDR3 size: 17 residues. The CDR3 DNA follows: TGTGCCAGCAGCCTACAGGGCGGGAGGGCCTCCTCCTATGAGCAGTTCTTC. It yields the protein CASSLQGGRASSYEQFF.

This clone was observed a single time. Other DNA sequences from this sample encode an identical CDR3 as well. This chain joins TRBV9 and TRBJ2-6; D not certain. The CDR3 runs to 13 residues. Trimming shortened V by 0 bases and J by 3 bases, and 1 base separated the two germline ends. Germline V lookup: CDR1 SGDLS, CDR2 YYNGEE. The CDR3 sequence: CASSVVGANVLTF. In DNA, the CDR3 is TGTGCCAGCAGCGTAGTTGGGGCCAACGTCCTGACTTTC.

The CDR3 DNA is TGTGCCAGCAGCTTGAGGACTTGGGGCGGGGACGCCTACGAGCAGTACTTC. Translating gives CASSLRTWGGDAYEQYF. This chain joins TRBV5-8 and TRBJ2-7, with D perhaps matching TRBD2 (6 bases). CDR1 SGHTS and CDR2 YDEGEE come from the germline V gene. The V gene lost 1 base and the J gene lost 2 bases, with 19 bases spanning the gap. The CDR3 has 17 residues.

The chain combines TRBV5-1 with TRBJ2-7; D remains ambiguous. CDR3 length equals 13 residues. Germline-derived CDR1 and CDR2 are SGHRS and YFSETQ. V was clipped by 0 bases and J by 2 bases, with 6 bases between them. This chain's CDR3 is CASSLDSTYEQYF. The CDR3 DNA reads as TGCGCCAGCAGCTTGGACAGTACCTACGAGCAGTACTTC.

The chain uses TRBV4-1 and TRBJ1-4; no firm D call. Between the trimmed V and J ends, which lost 4 bases and 6 bases, there was a span of 12 bases. There are 14 residues in the CDR3. Germline assignment: CDR1 MGHRA and CDR2 YSYEKL. The CDR3 protein is CASSPTGIDEKLFF. CDR3 nucleotide sequence: TGCGCCAGCAGCCCCACGGGGATAGATGAAAAACTGTTTTTT.

A single count supports this clone. This rearrangement joins TRBV6-5 to TRBJ1-2; the D gene is possibly TRBD1 (5 bases). Germline assignment: CDR1 MNHEY and CDR2 SVGAGI. This CDR3 is 14 amino acids long. The ends were cut back, 0 bases at V and 7 bases at J, with 12 bases in the middle. CDR3 nucleotides: TGTGCCAGCAGTTACTCGCGGGGCTCAAGTGGCTACACCTTC. It encodes CASSYSRGSSGYTF.

Written as DNA, the CDR3 is TGTGCCAGCAGCTTAGATCTCTGGCAGGGGGCGGATGGCTACACCTTC. Translation gives CASSLDLWQGADGYTF. The genes are TRBV11-2 and TRBJ1-2; 8 nucleotides align to TRBD1. Germline V gene lookup returns CDR1 SGHAT and CDR2 FQNNGV. The CDR3 is 16 residues long. V trimming: 0 bases; J trimming: 6 bases; junction bases outside the gene matches: 9.

The chain links TRBV29-1 to TRBJ1-1, with D possibly TRBD1 on 6 matching bases. Between the trimmed V and J ends, which lost 8 bases and 0 bases, there was a span of 16 bases. Per germline, CDR1 SQVTM and CDR2 ANQGSEA. The length of the CDR3 is 14 residues. The CDR3 loop reads CSIQQGPMNTEAFF. The CDR3 coding sequence is TGCAGCATCCAACAGGGCCCAATGAACACTGAAGCTTTCTTT.

The chain couples TRBV30 to TRBJ1-2; D gene ambiguous. This CDR3 has 12 residues. Trimming removed 2 bases at V and 8 bases at J, with 12 bases between. Germline assignment: CDR1 GTSNPN and CDR2 SVGIG (reference sequence). The chain's CDR3 is CAWSRGFRGYTF. CDR3 DNA sequence: TGTGCCTGGAGTCGAGGGTTTAGGGGCTACACCTTC.

This chain links TRBV19 with TRBJ2-7; D may be TRBD2 (6 bases). The CDR3 runs 14 residues. Deletions cut 5 bases from V and 3 bases from J, with 14 bases between. Germline CDR1 and CDR2: LNHDA and SQIVND (reference sequence). The CDR3, as DNA: TGTGCCAGTAGTCAGACCGGGACTTACTACGAGCAGTACTTC. Translating it yields CASSQTGTYYEQYF.

This sequence joins TRBV6-5 and TRBJ1-6; weak D call: TRBD1 (6 bases). Trimming pared 6 bases from V and 10 bases from J, leaving 19 bases between. The length of the CDR3 is 15 residues. The germline V gene has CDR1 MNHEY and CDR2 SVGAGI. The CDR3 region is CASSTPAGAGSPLHF. DNA of the CDR3: TGTGCCAGCAGCACTCCGGCAGGGGCAGGGTCACCCCTCCACTTT.

This chain connects TRBV25-1 to TRBJ2-5; D perhaps matches TRBD1 (5 bases). V gave up 2 bases and J gave up 8 bases, with 6 bases separating them. CDR3 length: 11 residues. Germline lookup yields CDR1 MGHDK and CDR2 SYGVNS. CDR3: CASSERGTQYF. CDR3 nucleotides: TGTGCCAGCAGTGAAAGGGGCACCCAGTACTTC.

This clone has a handful of counts. The genes are TRBV2 and TRBJ1-2; D remains ambiguous. Germline V gene sequence: CDR1 SNHLY, CDR2 FYNNEI. The V and J ends lost 0 bases and 0 bases respectively, with 11 bases between them. The CDR3 is 16 residues long. The CDR3 DNA sequence: TGTGCCAGCAGTGAAGCGCTTTCGGGCTCTAACTATGGCTACACCTTC. Its translation: CASSEALSGSNYGYTF.

The chain has TRBV7-8 and TRBJ1-2; D gene unclear. V was trimmed by 1 base and J by 4 bases, leaving 13 bases between them. The CDR3 consists of 15 residues. The V gene's germline CDR1 is SGHVS and CDR2 FQNEAQ. The CDR3 DNA sequence: TGTGCCAGCAGCTTAGAGCGGGTGCCTTTCTATGGCTACACCTTC. It translates to CASSLERVPFYGYTF.

This clone was observed at least ten times. A junction end diverges from the germline sequence, so it may reflect a read error. V is TRBV29-1 and J is TRBJ2-3, with D perhaps matching TRBD2 (6 bases). Germline V gene sequence: CDR1 SQVTM, CDR2 ANQGSEA. The length of the CDR3 is 10 residues. The CDR3 region is CSVVEWGEDF. CDR3 nucleotides: TGCAGCGTTGTGGAGTGGGGGGAGGATTTT.

As DNA, the CDR3 is TGTGCCTGGAGCGAGGGACTAGCGGGAGAAGGGGGGGAGCTGTTTTTT. Encoded protein: CAWSEGLAGEGGELFF. The chain is built from TRBV30 and TRBJ2-2; 14 bases align to TRBD2. V lost 3 bases, J lost 8 bases, and 8 bases stayed unmatched. The CDR3 is made up of 16 amino acids. The germline V gene encodes CDR1 GTSNPN and CDR2 SVGIG (reference sequence).

The chain uses TRBV19 and TRBJ2-1; 11 bases are shared with TRBD1. Trimming at V came to 1 base and at J to 7 bases, leaving 3 bases not matched to a gene. This CDR3 region has 15 residues. The germline CDR1 and CDR2 sequences are LNHDA and SQIVND (reference sequence). The DNA of the CDR3 is TGTGCCAGTAGTATAGCAGGACAGGGGGCAAATGAGCAGTTCTTC. Translating it yields CASSIAGQGANEQFF.